The clone carrying this T cell receptor beta chain was observed a handful of times. The entry originates in a study of blood T cell repertoires in COVID-19. Generated by immunoSEQ multiplex PCR, the TCRdb table keeps only in-frame clones and is missing some. The repertoire includes almost 55,000 clones, about nine tenths of them detected once, and just under 8.5% sits in the top ten. CDR3 length: 12 amino acids. Trimming pared 6 bases from V and 3 bases from J, leaving 8 bases between. Germline V gene data show CDR1 as SGHTA and CDR2 as FQGNSA. The sequenced sample was peripheral blood. The rearrangement joins TRBV7-2 to TRBJ1-2; D possibly corresponds to TRBD1 (6 bases). The clonotype comes from a woman in her thirties or forties with active COVID-19. The CDR3 reads CASRGAHYGYTF. The CDR3 coding sequence is TGTGCCAGCAGGGGGGCACACTATGGCTACACCTTC.